This T cell receptor beta chain emerged from a study of shared clonotypes between healthy human individuals. Points from the study as a whole: The study found about 5% of naive CD4 clonotypes shared across a few donors.

The data were produced by immunoSEQ multiplex PCR, yet TCRdb's version contains in-frame clones alone and is incomplete. The table includes some 2.3 million clones, approximately 93% detected once. The count of this clone is one. Antigen unknown. The length of the CDR3 is 13 residues. Trimming removed 4 bases from V and 3 bases from J, with 10 bases in between. Germline V lookup: CDR1 LGHNA, CDR2 YSLEER. The chain carries TRBV4-3 and TRBJ2-7; D perhaps matches TRBD1 (6 bases). Sequenced: naive CD4+ T cells from PBMCs. The subset denotes: CD45RA+ positively selected. The clonotype comes from a man younger than 35 in good health. Some clones in this sample may be carry-over from other donors' samples. CDR3 DNA sequence: TGCGCCAGCAGCCGGCTACAGGGCTACGAGCAGTACTTC. Its protein product is CASSRLQGYEQYF.